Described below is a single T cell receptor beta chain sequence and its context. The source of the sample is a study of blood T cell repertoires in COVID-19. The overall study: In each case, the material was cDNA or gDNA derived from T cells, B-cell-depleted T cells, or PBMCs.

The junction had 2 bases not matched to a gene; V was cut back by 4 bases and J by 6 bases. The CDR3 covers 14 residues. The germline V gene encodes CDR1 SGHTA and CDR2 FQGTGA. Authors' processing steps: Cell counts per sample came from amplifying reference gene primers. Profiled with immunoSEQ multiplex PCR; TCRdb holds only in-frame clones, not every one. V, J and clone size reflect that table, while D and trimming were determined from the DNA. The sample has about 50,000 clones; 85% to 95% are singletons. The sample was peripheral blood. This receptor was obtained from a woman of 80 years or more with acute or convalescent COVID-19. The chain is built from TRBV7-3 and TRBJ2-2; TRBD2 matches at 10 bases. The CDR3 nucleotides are TGTGCCAGCAGCTGGGGACTAGCGTCCGGGGAGCTGTTTTTT. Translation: CASSWGLASGELFF.